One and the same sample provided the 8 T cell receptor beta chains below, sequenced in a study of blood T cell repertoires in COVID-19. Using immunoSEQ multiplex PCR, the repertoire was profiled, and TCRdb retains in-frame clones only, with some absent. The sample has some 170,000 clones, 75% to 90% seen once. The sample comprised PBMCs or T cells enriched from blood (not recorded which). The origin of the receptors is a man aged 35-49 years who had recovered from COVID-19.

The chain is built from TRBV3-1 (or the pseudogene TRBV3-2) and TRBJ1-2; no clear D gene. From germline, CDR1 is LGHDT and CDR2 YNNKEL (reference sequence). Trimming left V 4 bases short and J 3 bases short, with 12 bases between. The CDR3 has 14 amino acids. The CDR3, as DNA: TGTGCCAGCAGCCCCGGGAGGGCGGACTATGGCTACACCTTC. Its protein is CASSPGRADYGYTF.

The CDR3 DNA follows: TGTGCCTGGAGTAGAGAGGACAGGCTAAACGAGCAGTACTTC. As protein: CAWSREDRLNEQYF. The rearrangement joins TRBV30 to TRBJ2-7; 7 bases line up with TRBD1. Trimming took 2 bases from V and 5 from J; bases not matched to a gene: 9. In germline, CDR1 is GTSNPN, CDR2 SVGIG (reference sequence). This CDR3 contains 14 residues. Full variable domain (rest looked up from reference TRBV30 and TRBJ2-7): SQTIHQWPATLVQPVGSPLSLECTVEGTSNPNLYWYRQAAGRGLQLLFYSVGIGQISSEVPQNLSASRPQDRQFILSSKKLLLSDSGFYLCAWSREDRLNEQYFGPGTRLTVT.

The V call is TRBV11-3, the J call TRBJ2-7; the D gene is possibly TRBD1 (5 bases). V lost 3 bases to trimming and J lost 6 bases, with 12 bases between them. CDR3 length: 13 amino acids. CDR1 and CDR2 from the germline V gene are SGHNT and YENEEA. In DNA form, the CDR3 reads TGTGCCAGCAGCTTCCTTAGTGGGGCCGAGCAGTACTTC. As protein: CASSFLSGAEQYF.

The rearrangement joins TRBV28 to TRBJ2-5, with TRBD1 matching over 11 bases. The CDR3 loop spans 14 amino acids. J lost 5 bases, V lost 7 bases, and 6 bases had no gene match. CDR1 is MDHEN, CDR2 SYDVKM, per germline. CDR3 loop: CASTMGTGGETQYF. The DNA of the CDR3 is TGTGCCAGCACCATGGGGACAGGGGGGGAGACCCAGTACTTC.

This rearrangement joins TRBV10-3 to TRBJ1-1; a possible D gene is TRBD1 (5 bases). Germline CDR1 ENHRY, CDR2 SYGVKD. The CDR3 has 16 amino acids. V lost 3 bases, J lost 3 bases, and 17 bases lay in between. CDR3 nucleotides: TGTGCCATCAGTGAAGGTGTGGAGCAGGGCGACACTGAAGCTTTCTTT. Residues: CAISEGVEQGDTEAFF.

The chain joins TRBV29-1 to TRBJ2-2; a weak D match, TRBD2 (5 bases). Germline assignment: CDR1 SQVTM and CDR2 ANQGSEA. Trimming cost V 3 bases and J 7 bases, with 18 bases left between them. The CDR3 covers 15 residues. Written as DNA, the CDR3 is TGCAGCGTTGAGGAGGCACTGGGATCGGTCGGGGAGCTGTTTTTT. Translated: CSVEEALGSVGELFF.

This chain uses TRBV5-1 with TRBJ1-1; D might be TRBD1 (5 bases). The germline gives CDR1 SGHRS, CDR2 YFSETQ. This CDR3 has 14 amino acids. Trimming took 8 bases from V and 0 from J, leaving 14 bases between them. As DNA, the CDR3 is TGCGCCAGTACCGGCGGGGACCTGAACACTGAAGCTTTCTTT. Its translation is CASTGGDLNTEAFF.

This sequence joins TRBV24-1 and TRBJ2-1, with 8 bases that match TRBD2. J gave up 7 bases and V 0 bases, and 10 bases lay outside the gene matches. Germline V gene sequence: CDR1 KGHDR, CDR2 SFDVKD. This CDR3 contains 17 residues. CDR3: CATSDLSGTRGGNEQFF. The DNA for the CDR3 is TGTGCCACCAGTGATTTGTCCGGGACTAGGGGTGGGAATGAGCAGTTCTTC.